This T cell receptor (beta chain) was recorded in a study of shared clonotypes between healthy human individuals. On the study more broadly: Each donor had three CD4 naive, three CD4 memory, two CD8 naive and one CD8 memory plate.

The CDR3 is 13 amino acids. Germline CDR1 ENHRY, CDR2 SYGVKD. The protocol was immunoSEQ multiplex PCR, while the TCRdb copy is restricted to in-frame clones and leaves out a portion. The sample consists of approximately 2.3 million clones, more than 85% of them appearing once. On this clone itself: Its specificity is not known. An end of the junction does not agree with germline; a read error may underlie this.

A split of CD4+ cells into CD45RA+ naive and CD45RA-negative memory subsets was performed. Study conclusions and caveats: Shared clonotypes: about 4.6% naive CD4, about 4% naive CD8, under 2.5% memory CD4, 0.4% memory CD8.

The rearrangement joins TRBV10-3 to TRBJ1-1; D not certain. This receptor was identified in a young man in good health. Some clones in this sample may be carry-over from other donors' samples. Sequencing was carried out using naive CD4+ T cells from PBMCs. Subset reported: CD45RA+ positively selected. For the CDR3, the DNA is TGTGCCATCAGGCGGGAGATGAACACTGAAGCTCTCTTT. It specifies CAIRREMNTEALF.